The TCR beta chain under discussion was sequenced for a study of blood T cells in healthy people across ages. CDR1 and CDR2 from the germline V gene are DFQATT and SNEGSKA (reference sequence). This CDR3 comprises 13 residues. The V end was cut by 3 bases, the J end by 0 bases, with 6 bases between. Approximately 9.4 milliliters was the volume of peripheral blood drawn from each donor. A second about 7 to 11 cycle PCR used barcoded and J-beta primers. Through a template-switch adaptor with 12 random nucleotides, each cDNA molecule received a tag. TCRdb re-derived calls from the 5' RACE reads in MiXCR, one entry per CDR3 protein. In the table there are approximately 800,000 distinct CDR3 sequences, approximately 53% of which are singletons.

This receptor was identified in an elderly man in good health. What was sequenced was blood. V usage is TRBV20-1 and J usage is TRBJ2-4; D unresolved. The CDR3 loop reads CSASPVAKNIQYF. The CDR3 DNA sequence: TGCAGTGCTAGTCCGGTAGCCAAAAACATTCAGTACTTC.